The 2 T cell receptor beta chains given below trace back to one sample, sequenced in a study of OX40 agonist ivuxolimab in advanced cancers. Sequencing used immunoSEQ multiplex PCR; TCRdb keeps in-frame clones, though not all of them. The repertoire includes about 50,000 clones, around nine tenths of them detected once, and approximately 0.97% sits in the top ten. The sample in question was CD4+ or CD8+ T cells sorted from blood, obtained in a trial of the OX40 agonist ivuxolimab. The receptors here all came from an adult with an advanced solid tumor such as melanoma, head and neck, liver or kidney cancer.

Here the CDR3 reads CASSRTGGVGNTIYF. The CDR3 nucleotides read TGTGCCAGCAGCCGGACAGGGGGCGTGGGAAACACCATATATTTT. This chain connects TRBV28 to TRBJ1-3, with 11 bases aligning to TRBD1. CDR1 and CDR2 (germline): MDHEN, SYDVKM. V was clipped by 6 bases and J by 4 bases; unmatched bases: 5. This CDR3 comprises 15 residues.

This chain connects TRBV30 to TRBJ2-7, with D possibly matching TRBD2 (6 bases). V was trimmed by 0 bases and J by 9 bases, leaving 15 bases between them. Germline V CDR1 and CDR2: GTSNPN, SVGIG (reference sequence). This CDR3 is built from 13 residues. The CDR3 coding sequence is TGTGCCTGGAGTGTACTCTCGGGGGATCGGCAGTACTTC. Translating gives CAWSVLSGDRQYF.